The clone carrying this TCR beta chain was seen a handful of times. What it binds is unknown. CDR3 length: 16 residues. Germline V gives CDR1 MDHEN, CDR2 SYDVKM. The V segment lost 10 bases and the J segment 0 bases; nucleotides outside the gene matches: 10. Vbeta (60) and Jbeta (13) primers were used in the PCR. Here immunoSEQ multiplex PCR was the method, and the copy in TCRdb shows in-frame clones only, minus some. The sample gives 150,000 to 200,000 clones, around 76% of which show up once; 2% to 3% is in the top ten. This sample is part of a study of cytomegalovirus exposure and HLA in healthy donors. Broader study findings: A later analysis reportedly found that, within productive TCRs, an Asian-associated ancestry cluster had fewer N-insertions than the mean observed across the approximately 700 donors.

What was sequenced was PBMCs. J is TRBJ2-3 and V is TRBV28; TRBD2 agrees at 10 bases. The TCR sequence derives from a woman in her twenties or thirties in good health and CMV-seropositive. The CDR3 sequence is CAISRLAGASTDTQYF. CDR3 DNA sequence: TGTGCCATCTCACGCCTAGCGGGGGCGAGCACAGATACGCAGTATTTT.